The next 20 T cell receptor beta chains were all read from a single sample in a study of OX40 agonist ivuxolimab in advanced cancers. Assay used: immunoSEQ multiplex PCR; TCRdb lists only in-frame clones, some missing. This sample has roughly 77,000 clones, with less than 85% found just once. This sample comprised CD4+ or CD8+ T cells sorted from blood, obtained in a trial of the OX40 agonist ivuxolimab. Receptors were obtained from an adult with an advanced solid tumor such as melanoma, head and neck, liver or kidney cancer.

The chain employs TRBV29-1 and TRBJ2-5; D gene unclear. From germline, CDR1 is SQVTM and CDR2 ANQGSEA. With 1 base removed from V and 7 bases from J, the gap between germline ends came to 13 bases. CDR3 size: 13 residues. The CDR3 protein is CSVEGPATATQYF. DNA of the CDR3: TGCAGCGTTGAAGGTCCGGCCACAGCGACCCAGTACTTC.

This chain connects TRBV25-1 to TRBJ2-6; 8 positions agree with TRBD1. J was trimmed by 0 bases and V by 4 bases; bases with no gene match: 8. Germline CDR1 MGHDK, CDR2 SYGVNS. The CDR3 runs to 18 residues. The CDR3 DNA is TGTGCCAGCAGTGGTTCCGACAGGGGCTCCTCTGGGGCCAACGTCCTGACTTTC. Translated, it gives CASSGSDRGSSGANVLTF.

This clone was counted a single time. V usage is TRBV14 and J usage is TRBJ1-1, with D perhaps TRBD1 (5 bases). There are 16 residues in the CDR3. V was shortened by 0 bases and J by 1 base, with 12 bases between the two germline ends. Germline values: CDR1 SGHDN, CDR2 FVKESK. CDR3 region: CASSQDRGVGNTEAFF. The CDR3 region has the DNA TGTGCCAGCAGCCAAGATCGGGGGGTCGGGAACACTGAAGCTTTCTTT.

This clone turned up a few times. The chain has TRBV25-1 and TRBJ1-1; 9 bases match TRBD1. Germline-derived CDR1 and CDR2 are MGHDK and SYGVNS. The CDR3 extends over 13 amino acids. V gave up 4 bases and J gave up 11 bases; unmatched junction bases: 8. The CDR3 nucleotides are TGTGCCAGCAGTGTTGGAGGAGACAGGGGGGCTTTCTTT. Protein sequence: CASSVGGDRGAFF.

This sequence joins TRBV6-5 and TRBJ2-5, with D unclear. CDR1 is MNHEY, CDR2 SVGAGI, per germline. The CDR3 extends over 14 amino acids. The V gene lost 3 bases and the J gene lost 1 base, with 9 bases spanning the gap. The DNA of the CDR3 is TGTGCCAGCAGTTATCAGCAGAGCCAAGAGACCCAGTACTTC. Residues: CASSYQQSQETQYF.

V gene TRBV6-5 combines with J gene TRBJ2-2; 9 bases fit TRBD1. Germline V gene data show CDR1 as MNHEY and CDR2 as SVGAGI. The trim removed 6 bases at V and 3 bases at J, leaving 2 bases unmatched. This CDR3 spans 14 amino acids. This CDR3 is CASRTGGYTGELFF. The CDR3 nucleotides are TGTGCCAGCAGGACAGGGGGGTACACCGGGGAGCTGTTTTTT.

The chain uses TRBV5-6 and TRBJ1-3; 7 nucleotides line up with TRBD1. CDR3 length: 18 residues. V lost 0 bases to trimming and J lost 0 bases; unmatched junction nucleotides: 9. Germline lookup yields CDR1 SGHDT and CDR2 YYEEEE. CDR3 sequence: CASSLAYRTGVSGNTIYF. CDR3 nucleotide sequence: TGTGCCAGCAGCTTGGCCTACCGAACAGGGGTCTCTGGAAACACCATATATTTT.

The rearrangement links TRBV7-2 to TRBJ2-1; 8 nucleotides agree with TRBD2. Germline assignment: CDR1 SGHTA and CDR2 FQGNSA. Trimming cost V 5 bases and J 10 bases; bases outside gene matches: 10. The CDR3 is 14 residues long. The chain's CDR3 is CASSPGSGRHEQFF. DNA of the CDR3: TGTGCCAGCAGCCCCGGAAGCGGGAGACACGAGCAGTTCTTC.

This chain joins TRBV7-9 and TRBJ2-2, with 7 bases matching TRBD1. The CDR3 is 15 amino acids. Per germline, CDR1 SEHNR and CDR2 FQNEAQ (reference sequence). V lost 6 bases to trimming and J lost 3 bases; unmatched junction nucleotides: 7. As DNA, the CDR3 is TGTGCCAGCAGTTTTTGGACAGGCGACACCGGGGAGCTGTTTTTT. It encodes CASSFWTGDTGELFF.

V and J are TRBV7-9 and TRBJ1-2; TRBD1 agrees at 7 bases. Germline trimming cut 5 bases from V and 8 bases from J; bases unmatched to any gene: 5. This CDR3 comprises 12 residues. The germline V gene encodes CDR1 SEHNR and CDR2 FQNEAQ (reference sequence). CDR3 region: CASSGDRCGYTF. As DNA, the CDR3 is TGTGCCAGCAGCGGGGACAGATGCGGCTACACCTTC.

The chain links TRBV7-2 to TRBJ2-7; weak D call: TRBD1 (5 bases). V was cut by 1 base and J by 1 base, with 14 bases left in between. Germline CDR1 and CDR2: SGHTA and FQGNSA. CDR3 length equals 16 residues. The CDR3 DNA is TGTGCCAGCAGCTTAGGGGGCAGGGTGATGTCCTACGAGCAGTACTTC. It is translated as CASSLGGRVMSYEQYF.

Note on this clone: Other DNA sequences within the sample encode an identical CDR3. The V call is TRBV6-1, the J call TRBJ1-5; 7 positions agree with TRBD1. CDR3 size: 14 residues. The V segment lost 8 bases and the J segment 2 bases; nucleotides outside the gene matches: 6. Germline V gene lookup returns CDR1 MNHNS and CDR2 SASEGT. CDR3 in amino acids: CASGTGDRNQPQHF. The DNA of the CDR3 is TGTGCCAGCGGTACAGGGGACCGCAATCAGCCCCAGCATTTT.

This clone was counted only a few times. This sequence joins TRBV28 and TRBJ1-4; D perhaps matches TRBD1 (6 bases). Trimming stripped 6 bases from V and 8 bases from J, with 16 bases between. Germline loops: CDR1 MDHEN, CDR2 SYDVKM. The CDR3 runs to 14 residues. The CDR3 region is CASSQGGSDEKLFF. CDR3 DNA sequence: TGTGCCAGCAGCCAAGGGGGGTCAGACGAAAAACTGTTTTTT. The whole variable domain, filled in from reference TRBV28 and TRBJ1-4, reads DVKVTQSSRYLVKRTGEKVFLECVQDMDHENMFWYRQDPGLGLRLIYFSYDVKMKEKGDIPEGYSVSREKKERFSLILESASTNQTSMYLCASSQGGSDEKLFFGSGTQLSVL.

The chain has TRBV30 and TRBJ2-3; no clear D. The CDR3 sequence is 15 residues long. Germline V lookup: CDR1 GTSNPN, CDR2 SVGIG (reference sequence). The V and J ends lost 0 bases and 2 bases respectively, with 12 bases between them. CDR3 nucleotide sequence: TGTGCCTGGAGTGTAGACCGGGTCGACACAGATACGCAGTATTTT. Amino acids: CAWSVDRVDTDTQYF.

The CDR3 sequence is CASSLEGTGVNNEQFF. The DNA for the CDR3 is TGCGCCAGCAGCTTGGAGGGGACAGGGGTTAACAATGAGCAGTTCTTC. The V call is TRBV5-1, the J call TRBJ2-1; 10 bases align to TRBD1. Losses at the gene ends were 0 bases for V and 5 bases for J; bases not matched to a gene: 5. The germline V gene encodes CDR1 SGHRS and CDR2 YFSETQ. This CDR3 contains 16 residues.

The V and J genes are TRBV2 and TRBJ1-5, with 8 bases fitting TRBD1. The V segment lost 4 bases and the J segment 6 bases; nucleotides outside the gene matches: 11. CDR1 SNHLY and CDR2 FYNNEI come from the germline V gene. The CDR3 totals 16 residues. In DNA form, the CDR3 reads TGTGCCAGCAGTGTGTCACAGGGGGGGATAAGTCAGCCCCAGCATTTT. Protein product: CASSVSQGGISQPQHF.

V gene TRBV7-6 combines with J gene TRBJ1-5; the D gene is possibly TRBD1 (6 bases). This CDR3 has 16 residues. CDR1 SGHVS and CDR2 FNYEAQ come from the germline V gene. V was clipped by 5 bases and J by 4 bases, with 18 bases between them. CDR3 loop: CASSPLLQGGNQPQHF. The CDR3 nucleotides read TGTGCCAGCAGCCCCCTCCTACAGGGCGGGAATCAGCCCCAGCATTTT.

The chain is built from TRBV7-3 and TRBJ2-3, with a tentative D call TRBD1 (5 bases). This CDR3 is 15 amino acids long. The germline V gene has CDR1 SGHTA and CDR2 FQGTGA. Deletions cut 1 base from V and 3 bases from J, with 11 bases between. The CDR3 loop is CASSLNGARTDTQYF. The CDR3 coding sequence is TGTGCCAGCAGCTTAAATGGGGCAAGGACAGATACGCAGTATTTT.

The chain joins TRBV5-1 to TRBJ2-1; 7 nucleotides align to TRBD2. Germline V gene lookup returns CDR1 SGHRS and CDR2 YFSETQ. This CDR3 has 20 amino acids. V was clipped by 0 bases and J by 6 bases; unmatched bases: 21. CDR3 sequence reads: CASSLAGLGLAGEVPNEQFF. The CDR3, as DNA: TGCGCCAGCAGCTTGGCGGGGCTTGGGTTGGCGGGAGAGGTCCCCAATGAGCAGTTCTTC. Complete variable domain (other parts from reference TRBV5-1 and TRBJ2-1): KAGVTQTPRYLIKTRGQQVTLSCSPISGHRSVSWYQQTPGQGLQFLFEYFSETQRNKGNFPGRFSGRQFSNSRSEMNVSTLELGDSALYLCASSLAGLGLAGEVPNEQFFGPGTRLTVL.

In the case of this clone: One end of the junction varies from germline; a read error may be responsible. The chain recombines TRBV9 with TRBJ2-1; 8 positions agree with TRBD1. The germline V gene encodes CDR1 SGDLS and CDR2 YYNGEE. The CDR3 sequence is 15 residues long. The CDR3 loop is CTSSAQGAPYNEQFF. CDR3 in DNA: TGTACCAGCAGCGCGCAGGGGGCCCCCTACAATGAGCAGTTCTTC.